This TCR beta chain appears in the sequencing data of a study of OX40 agonist ivuxolimab in advanced cancers. Clones were read by immunoSEQ multiplex PCR, and TCRdb kept only the in-frame ones, dropping some. The sample includes around 47,000 clones, about 80% of them seen just once. This CDR3 region has 12 residues. The V and J ends lost 1 base and 0 bases respectively, with 4 bases between them. Germline values: CDR1 SQVTM, CDR2 ANQGSEA. This chain uses TRBV29-1 with TRBJ2-7; D not certain. This TCR was sampled from an adult with an advanced solid tumor such as melanoma, head and neck, liver or kidney cancer. The specimen comprised CD4+ or CD8+ T cells sorted from blood, sampled in a trial of the OX40 agonist ivuxolimab. CDR3 DNA sequence: TGCAGCGTTGAAGTGTCCTCCTACGAGCAGTACTTC. This translates into CSVEVSSYEQYF.